These 8 T cell receptor beta chains share one sample of origin, sequenced in a study of T cells after posttransplantation cyclophosphamide. Repertoires were generated with immunoSEQ multiplex PCR, while TCRdb's copy carries only in-frame clones and drops some. This table holds tens of thousands of clones, around 84% found once. Sequencing was done on a sample of PBMCs. These TCRs come from a man aged 25 to 40 with a blood cancer, CMV-positive, and with a related stem cell donor.

This clone has just one count. The V and J genes are TRBV11-2 and TRBJ1-1; D is unclear. V was clipped by 3 bases and J by 8 bases, with 13 bases between them. This CDR3 contains 13 residues. Per the germline V gene, CDR1 is SGHAT and CDR2 is FQNNGV. CDR3 coding DNA: TGTGCCAGCAGCTTCCCCGATACAGCCGAAGCTTTCTTT. Amino acids: CASSFPDTAEAFF.

This clone was observed a single time. J is TRBJ2-5 and V is TRBV6-6; D perhaps matches TRBD1 (5 bases). Looked up from germline, CDR1 is MNHNY and CDR2 is SVGAGI (reference sequence). The CDR3 totals 15 residues. V lost 1 base and J 5 bases, leaving 14 bases between the germline ends. Here the CDR3 DNA reads TGTGCCAGCAGTTACTGGGGCAGAAAGGGGGAGACCCAGTACTTC. It is translated as CASSYWGRKGETQYF.

The chain couples TRBV27 to TRBJ1-1; 9 nucleotides line up with TRBD1. The CDR3 sequence is 12 residues long. Losses at the gene ends were 5 bases for V and 10 bases for J; bases not matched to a gene: 5. Germline CDR1 is MNHEY and CDR2 is SMNVEV (reference sequence). CDR3 sequence (DNA): TGTGCCAGCAGTCGGGACAGGGCGAGAGCTTTCTTT. Its translation: CASSRDRARAFF.

This chain links TRBV6-5 with TRBJ2-7; the match to TRBD2 covers 14 bases. The CDR3 spans 13 residues. The V segment lost 8 bases and the J segment 5 bases; nucleotides outside the gene matches: 2. In germline, CDR1 is MNHEY, CDR2 SVGAGI. CDR3 bases: TGTGCCAGCCGACTAGCGGGAGGGCACGAGCAGTACTTC. Its protein is CASRLAGGHEQYF.

This clone has only a few counts. The chain carries TRBV4-1 and TRBJ1-4; D is ambiguous. V was trimmed by 5 bases and J by 7 bases, leaving 23 bases between them. The CDR3 loop spans 17 amino acids. Germline V lookup: CDR1 MGHRA, CDR2 YSYEKL. The CDR3 region has the DNA TGCGCCAGCAGCAACGCCGGAGGGAGCGCCTGGGGTGAAAAACTGTTTTTT. It specifies CASSNAGGSAWGEKLFF.

The V gene is TRBV25-1, the J gene TRBJ2-5, with 9 bases that match TRBD1. Unmatched junction bases numbered 8, after V lost 6 bases and J lost 3 bases. This CDR3 spans 15 amino acids. The germline V gene has CDR1 MGHDK and CDR2 SYGVNS. This CDR3 is CASSFSGTGKETQYF. The DNA for the CDR3 is TGTGCCAGCAGCTTCTCCGGGACAGGGAAAGAGACCCAGTACTTC.

The V gene is TRBV7-2, the J gene TRBJ1-3; possibly TRBD1 for D (5 bases). Germline-derived CDR1 and CDR2 are SGHTA and FQGNSA. The CDR3 has 15 residues. The V gene lost 5 bases and the J gene lost 2 bases, with 13 bases spanning the gap. The CDR3, as DNA: TGTGCCAGCAGCGCCTCCCAGGGAACTGGAAACACCATATATTTT. Translating it yields CASSASQGTGNTIYF. The entire variable domain, with the rest obtained from reference TRBV7-2 and TRBJ1-3, is as follows: GAGVSQSPSNKVTEKGKDVELRCDPISGHTALYWYRQSLGQGLEFLIYFQGNSAPDKSGLPSDRFSAERTGGSVSTLTIQRTQQEDSAVYLCASSASQGTGNTIYFGEGSWLTVV.

V usage is TRBV6-4 and J usage is TRBJ2-1; 10 nucleotides align to TRBD1. Germline CDR1 is MRHNA and CDR2 is SNTAGT. The CDR3 extends over 15 amino acids. V trimming: 3 bases; J trimming: 7 bases; junction bases outside the gene matches: 6. CDR3 region: CASSDDRGLWNEQFF. CDR3 bases: TGTGCCAGCAGTGATGACAGGGGGCTATGGAATGAGCAGTTCTTC.